Included here is one TCR beta chain sequence, with context. What it binds is unknown. This sample is part of a study of siplizumab effects on memory and regulatory T cells. Study results and limitations: Siplizumab brought about a significant reduction in alloreactive sequences traceable to unstimulated CD4+ memory cells.

The assay covered roughly 97,000 TCR templates per sample. TCRdb keeps only in-frame clones here, not all; method: immunoSEQ multiplex PCR. Here the sample spans around 110,000 clones, around 94% being singletons. V was clipped by 1 base and J by 0 bases, with 6 bases between them. The CDR3 spans 14 residues. CDR1 and CDR2 (germline): MDHEN, SYDVKM. The chain recombines TRBV28 with TRBJ1-2; D gene unclear. The receptor was isolated from a human donor in good health. The sample was non-Treg CD4+ T cells sorted from blood. This CDR3 reads CASSLSLANYGYTF. The CDR3 DNA sequence: TGTGCCAGCAGTTTATCTCTAGCTAACTATGGCTACACCTTC.